These 10 T cell receptor beta chains were all obtained from the same sample, sequenced in a study of shared clonotypes between healthy human individuals. Libraries were prepared by immunoSEQ multiplex PCR; TCRdb keeps only in-frame clonotypes and omits some of them. Counted here are a few million clones, just over 90% occurring once; the ten biggest clones make up 0.3% to 0.4%. The sequenced material came from naive CD4+ T cells from PBMCs. Subset in this sample: CD45RA+ positively selected. These TCRs come from a man aged 18 to 30 in good health. Some clones in this sample may be carry-over from other donors' samples.

CDR3 DNA sequence: TGTGCCAGTCAGGGGGCGTTGGCCGGGGAGCTGTTTTTT. Translation: CASQGALAGELFF. The chain recombines TRBV19 with TRBJ2-2; the match to TRBD1 covers 8 bases. J gave up 6 bases and V 8 bases, and 5 bases lay outside the gene matches. Per germline, CDR1 LNHDA and CDR2 SQIVND (reference sequence). The length of the CDR3 is 13 residues.

This chain joins TRBV5-6 and TRBJ1-2; 8 nucleotides match TRBD1. The germline gives CDR1 SGHDT, CDR2 YYEEEE. The CDR3 has 15 residues. The ends lost 2 bases at V and 3 bases at J; junction bases unmatched: 6. CDR3 in amino acids: CASSFQGALDYGYTF. CDR3 DNA: TGTGCCAGCAGCTTTCAGGGGGCGCTTGACTATGGCTACACCTTC.

The chain uses TRBV28 and TRBJ2-3, with TRBD2 matching 7 bases. Germline loops: CDR1 MDHEN, CDR2 SYDVKM. The J segment lost 2 bases and the V segment lost 6 bases, leaving 8 bases of the junction unmatched. The CDR3 has 15 amino acids. CDR3 nucleotide sequence: TGTGCCAGCAGCCTAACAGCGGGGATCACAGATACGCAGTATTTT. As protein: CASSLTAGITDTQYF. The variable domain in full, completed from reference TRBV28 and TRBJ2-3, reads DVKVTQSSRYLVKRTGEKVFLECVQDMDHENMFWYRQDPGLGLRLIYFSYDVKMKEKGDIPEGYSVSREKKERFSLILESASTNQTSMYLCASSLTAGITDTQYFGPGTRLTVL.

A few counts support this clone. The DNA for the CDR3 is TGTGCCAGCTCACCGTGGCTGTTTTTT. Its translation: CASSPWLFF. The chain joins TRBV18 to TRBJ1-4, with D unresolved. This CDR3 has 9 amino acids. CDR1 is KGHSH and CDR2 is LQKENI in the germline V gene. V was pared by 3 bases and J by 14 bases, with 4 bases between.

The chain has TRBV27 and TRBJ2-1, with 8 bases matching TRBD2. The length of the CDR3 is 15 residues. Germline-derived CDR1 and CDR2 are MNHEY and SMNVEV (reference sequence). V was pared by 5 bases and J by 5 bases, with 8 bases of the junction left unmatched. The CDR3 here is CASSTRVAGHNEQFF. The CDR3 DNA sequence: TGTGCCAGCAGTACACGGGTAGCGGGGCACAATGAGCAGTTCTTC.

Details on this clone: Other DNA sequences in this sample translate to the same CDR3. The CDR3 DNA follows: TGTGCCAGCAGCGTAGGAACGGGAGAGACCCAGTACTTC. Protein product: CASSVGTGETQYF. The V gene is TRBV9, the J gene TRBJ2-5; D not resolved. Germline V lookup: CDR1 SGDLS, CDR2 YYNGEE. The CDR3 consists of 13 residues. V dropped 0 bases and J dropped 4 bases, with 7 bases sitting between them.

This clone was found once. V is TRBV11-2 and J is TRBJ2-7, with D unresolved. The CDR3 has 14 amino acids. In germline, CDR1 is SGHAT, CDR2 FQNNGV. With 4 bases removed from V and 4 bases from J, the gap between germline ends came to 14 bases. CDR3 bases: TGTGCCAGCAGCTCCCCGCCCCAAAGTTACGAGCAGTACTTC. As protein: CASSSPPQSYEQYF.

This clone was recorded only once. The chain has TRBV4-2 and TRBJ2-5, with D maybe TRBD2 (7 bases). The V gene's germline CDR1 is LGHNA and CDR2 YNFKEQ. The ends were cut back, 4 bases at V and 0 bases at J, with 18 bases in the middle. CDR3 length: 17 amino acids. The CDR3 loop is CASSRTQGGGHQETQYF. For the CDR3, the DNA is TGTGCCAGCAGCCGCACCCAAGGGGGAGGGCACCAAGAGACCCAGTACTTC.

About this clone: The same CDR3 can be traced to other DNA sequences in this sample. DNA for the CDR3: TGCGCCAGCAGCCCGGGGACAGGTGGGGAGACCCAGTACTTC. Translating it yields CASSPGTGGETQYF. V usage is TRBV5-1 and J usage is TRBJ2-5; 8 nucleotides agree with TRBD1. Per germline, CDR1 SGHRS and CDR2 YFSETQ. CDR3 length: 14 residues. Germline trimming cut 4 bases from V and 5 bases from J; bases unmatched to any gene: 7. The full variable domain, with the rest looked up from reference TRBV5-1 and TRBJ2-5, is KAGVTQTPRYLIKTRGQQVTLSCSPISGHRSVSWYQQTPGQGLQFLFEYFSETQRNKGNFPGRFSGRQFSNSRSEMNVSTLELGDSALYLCASSPGTGGETQYFGPGTRLLVL.

The gene calls are TRBV5-1 and TRBJ2-7; D is unclear. CDR3 length equals 13 residues. V was trimmed by 1 base and J by 6 bases, leaving 11 bases between them. Per the germline V gene, CDR1 is SGHRS and CDR2 is YFSETQ. The CDR3 region is CASSLSTRVEQYF. The CDR3 nucleotides read TGCGCCAGCAGCTTGAGTACCCGGGTCGAGCAGTACTTC.